This is a list of T cell receptor beta chains from one sample in a study of cytomegalovirus exposure and HLA in healthy donors. Profiled with immunoSEQ multiplex PCR; TCRdb holds only in-frame clones, not every one. The profile shows roughly 250,000 clones, just under 85% of them singletons. Sequencing input: PBMCs. The source of these receptors is a woman between 40 and 55 years old in good health and CMV-seropositive. Each CDR3 is given with its conserved first and last residue.

TRBJ1-3	TRBV4-2	CASSQDGTGQGGNTIYF
TRBJ2-7	TRBV27	CASKRGSSSYEQYF
TRBJ1-1	TRBV6-5	CASRQQNSYFAEAFF
TRBJ1-2	TRBV11-2	CASSLGWQGTHGYTF
TRBJ2-2	TRBV6-1	CASSVGTMNTGELFF
TRBJ2-1	TRBV5-8	CASRLQGLAGAEQFF
TRBJ1-4	TRBV5-1	CASSFSGDEKLFF
TRBJ2-2	TRBV5-6	CASSRTSGPNTGELFF
TRBJ2-2	TRBV6-4	CASSDSGQGFTGELFF
TRBJ1-2	TRBV28	CASSRDLSALSYGYTF
TRBJ1-1	TRBV29-1	CSVLPSSNTEAFF
TRBJ2-7	TRBV6-1	CATKDSYEQYF
TRBJ2-7	TRBV15	CATRSTSGRTHEQYF
TRBJ1-2	TRBV7-9	CASSSTIYGYTF
TRBJ1-1	TRBV29-1	CSVVRDSWSEAFF
TRBJ2-5	TRBV11-3	CASSNPGETQYF
TRBJ2-2	TRBV7-2	CASSALTGPGELFF
TRBJ2-7	TRBV4-2	CASSQDWRAEQYF
TRBJ2-7	TRBV28	CASSSGGIGQKSYEQYF
TRBJ2-7	TRBV5-1	CASSLEGVYEQYF
-	TRBV6-5	CASSSSTGGETEQYF
TRBJ1-2	TRBV4-2	CASSLGTGRQDYGYTF
TRBJ2-7	TRBV7-3	CASSLSGTRTYEQYF
TRBJ2-1	TRBV6-1	CASNLAGTYNEQFF
TRBJ2-2	TRBV11-3	CASSLDYQRELTGELFF
TRBJ1-3	TRBV6-1	CASSESNTIYF
TRBJ2-3	TRBV5-1	CASSLKSGRDTQYF
TRBJ1-5	TRBV6-6	CASSYEAVNSNQPQHF
TRBJ1-2	TRBV29-1	CSALGTSNYGYTF
TRBJ2-4	TRBV27	CASSLTGPNDIQYF
TRBJ2-3	TRBV6-5	CASSYSVGGPDTQYF
TRBJ2-2	TRBV5-1	CASSPGQGARTGELFF
TRBJ1-2	TRBV11-3	CASSPLFTGGGGYTF
TRBJ2-1	TRBV6-5	CASSYSSGIGYNEQFF
TRBJ2-5	TRBV9	CASSVAPGVETQYF
TRBJ1-4	TRBV2	CASSAPGFEKLFF
TRBJ1-3	TRBV5-1	CASSLGGSGNTIYF
TRBJ2-1	TRBV30	CAWSLQGNEQFF
TRBJ2-7	TRBV11-2	CASSLVYQAEQYF
TRBJ2-6	TRBV5-4	CASSSTGVGANVLTF
TRBJ2-1	TRBV15	CATSRDSGSFGEQFF
TRBJ1-4	TRBV5-6	CASSVDRRVPGVF
TRBJ2-7	TRBV13	CASSPQGYEQYF
TRBJ2-2	TRBV28	CASRSGGTNTGELFF
TRBJ1-5	TRBV28	CASSLGRVSQPQHF
TRBJ1-3	TRBV27	CASRQQGSRGGNTIYF
TRBJ2-1	TRBV4-3	CASRSDRGGNEQFF
TRBJ2-6	TRBV7-2	CASSPPSGASGANVLTF
TRBJ2-1	TRBV28	CASSPYSGRGYEQFF
TRBJ2-2	TRBV18	CASGRLADNTGELFF
TRBJ2-1	TRBV27	CASSEATSGLYNEQFF
TRBJ2-1	TRBV7-2	CASSRGTSGAYNEQFF
TRBJ1-2	TRBV14	CASSQESWQSYGYTF
TRBJ2-2	TRBV9	CASSALQGNGRELFF